This T cell receptor (beta chain) originates from a study of blood T cell repertoires in COVID-19. Study summary: Whether acute or convalescent, the COVID-19 samples came from the United States, Italy and Spain. T cells, B-cell-depleted T cells, or PBMCs supplied cDNA or gDNA.

The assay was immunoSEQ multiplex PCR, and TCRdb's table has in-frame clones only and misses some. Of some 140,000 clones in the sample, around 83% were seen once. J gave up 2 bases and V 3 bases, and 13 bases lay outside the gene matches. Germline V gene lookup returns CDR1 SGHDT and CDR2 YYEEEE. The length of the CDR3 is 17 residues. The clonotype comes from a middle-aged man who had recovered from COVID-19. Material: PBMCs or T cells enriched from blood (not recorded which). V is TRBV5-6 and J is TRBJ1-2, with 7 bases aligning to TRBD1. The CDR3 DNA reads as TGTGCCAGCAGCTCAGACCGGGACAGAATAATGAACTATGGCTACACCTTC. Its translation: CASSSDRDRIMNYGYTF.